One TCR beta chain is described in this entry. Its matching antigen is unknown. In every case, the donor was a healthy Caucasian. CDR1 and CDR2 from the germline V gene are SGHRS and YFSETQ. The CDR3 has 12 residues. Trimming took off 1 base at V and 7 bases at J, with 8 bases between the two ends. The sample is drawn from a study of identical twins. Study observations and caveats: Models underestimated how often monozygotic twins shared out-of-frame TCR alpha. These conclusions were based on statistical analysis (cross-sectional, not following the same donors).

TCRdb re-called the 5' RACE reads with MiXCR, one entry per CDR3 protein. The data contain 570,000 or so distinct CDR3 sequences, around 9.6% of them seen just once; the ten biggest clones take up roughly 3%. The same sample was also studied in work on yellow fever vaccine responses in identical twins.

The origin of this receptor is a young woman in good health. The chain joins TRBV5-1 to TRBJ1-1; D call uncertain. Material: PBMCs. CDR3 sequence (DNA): TGCGCCAGCAGCTTGCCCGCAGGTGAAGCTTTCTTT. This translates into CASSLPAGEAFF.